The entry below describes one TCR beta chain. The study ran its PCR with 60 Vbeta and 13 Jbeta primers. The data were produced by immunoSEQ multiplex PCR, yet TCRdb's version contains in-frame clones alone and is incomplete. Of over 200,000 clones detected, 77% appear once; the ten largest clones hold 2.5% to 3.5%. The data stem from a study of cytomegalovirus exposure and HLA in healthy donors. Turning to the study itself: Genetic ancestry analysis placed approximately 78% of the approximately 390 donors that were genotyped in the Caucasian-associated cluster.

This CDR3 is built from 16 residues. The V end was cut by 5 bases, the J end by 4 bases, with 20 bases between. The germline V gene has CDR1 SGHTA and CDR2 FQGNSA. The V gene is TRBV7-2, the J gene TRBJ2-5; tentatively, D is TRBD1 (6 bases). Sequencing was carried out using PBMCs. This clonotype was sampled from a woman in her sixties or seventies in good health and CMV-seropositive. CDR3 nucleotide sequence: TGTGCCAGCAGCCCCTACAGGGCTTCGCAACGAGAGACCCAGTACTTC. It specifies CASSPYRASQRETQYF.